This note documents a single T cell receptor beta chain sequence. Its antigen is not identified. This sample was taken from a study of response to subunit inactivated influenza vaccine. The CDR3 runs to 15 residues. The germline V gene has CDR1 MGHRA and CDR2 YSYEKL. V was trimmed by 3 bases and J by 2 bases, leaving 14 bases between them. Study-wide results and caveats: There was a suggestion from the authors that each seasonal influenza vaccination recruits few new T cells.

A single record per CDR3 protein comes from TCRdb applying MiXCR to the RT-PCR reads. The table lists more than 250,000 distinct CDR3 sequences, just over 20% of them singletons. This material consisted of PBMCs from blood, taken less than 22 months after vaccination. The sequence came from a man aged 50-75 years who received an inactivated influenza vaccine. The chain combines TRBV4-1 with TRBJ2-7, with a possible D match to TRBD1 (5 bases). For the CDR3, the DNA is TGCGCCAGCAGCCATAGAGACAGAAGCACCTACGAGCAGTACTTC. It yields the protein CASSHRDRSTYEQYF.